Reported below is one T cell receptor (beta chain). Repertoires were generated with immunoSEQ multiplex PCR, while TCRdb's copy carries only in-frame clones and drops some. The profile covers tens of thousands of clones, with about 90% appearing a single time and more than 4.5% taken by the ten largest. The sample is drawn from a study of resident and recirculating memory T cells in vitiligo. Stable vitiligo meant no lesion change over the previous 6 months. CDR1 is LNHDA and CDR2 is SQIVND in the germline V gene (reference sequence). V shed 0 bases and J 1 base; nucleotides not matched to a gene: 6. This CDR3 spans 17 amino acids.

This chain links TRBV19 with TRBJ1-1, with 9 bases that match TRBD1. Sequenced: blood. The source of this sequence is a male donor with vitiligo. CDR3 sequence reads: CASSIDPWTGANTEAFF. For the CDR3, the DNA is TGTGCCAGTAGTATAGATCCCTGGACAGGGGCGAACACTGAAGCTTTCTTT.